A single sample is the source of the 3 T cell receptor beta chains below, sequenced in a study of post-analysis software for immune sequencing data. Study-level findings and limits: Compared with controls, patients had more of five TRBV segments, including TRBV5-6, TRBV5-1 and TRBV20-1.

No cognate antigen is known for these TCRs. TCR beta cDNA libraries had unique molecular identifiers. Using its own MiXCR run on the PCR reads, TCRdb lists one record per CDR3 protein. Of roughly 400,000 distinct CDR3 sequences in the sample, 30% to 40% were seen once. The sequencing input was blood. The source of these receptors is a girl aged 2 to 9 with multiple sclerosis.

A single count supports this clonotype. This sequence joins TRBV10-3 and TRBJ2-4, with D hard to call. Germline V gene lookup returns CDR1 ENHRY and CDR2 SYGVKD. Trimming removed 0 bases at V and 13 bases at J, with 10 bases between. The CDR3 length is 12 residues. The chain's CDR3 is CAISESVSGQYF. CDR3 in DNA: TGTGCCATCAGTGAGTCGGTCTCCGGGCAGTACTTC.

This clonotype has more than one count but fewer than ten. This chain links TRBV15 with TRBJ2-7, with D possibly matching TRBD1 (5 bases). This CDR3 spans 15 amino acids. Between the trimmed V and J ends, which lost 3 bases and 0 bases, there was a span of 12 bases. Germline lookup yields CDR1 LNHNV and CDR2 YYDKDF (reference sequence). CDR3 bases: TGTGCCACCAGCAGGGAAGACAGTTCCTCCTACGAGCAGTACTTC. This encodes CATSREDSSSYEQYF.

V gene TRBV7-9 combines with J gene TRBJ1-2, with a tentative D call TRBD1 (5 bases). The V and J ends lost 5 bases and 3 bases respectively, with 13 bases between them. The germline gives CDR1 SEHNR, CDR2 FQNEAQ (reference sequence). The CDR3 is 14 residues long. CDR3: CASSPGFQDYGYTF. The CDR3 nucleotides read TGTGCCAGCAGCCCAGGGTTTCAGGACTATGGCTACACCTTC.